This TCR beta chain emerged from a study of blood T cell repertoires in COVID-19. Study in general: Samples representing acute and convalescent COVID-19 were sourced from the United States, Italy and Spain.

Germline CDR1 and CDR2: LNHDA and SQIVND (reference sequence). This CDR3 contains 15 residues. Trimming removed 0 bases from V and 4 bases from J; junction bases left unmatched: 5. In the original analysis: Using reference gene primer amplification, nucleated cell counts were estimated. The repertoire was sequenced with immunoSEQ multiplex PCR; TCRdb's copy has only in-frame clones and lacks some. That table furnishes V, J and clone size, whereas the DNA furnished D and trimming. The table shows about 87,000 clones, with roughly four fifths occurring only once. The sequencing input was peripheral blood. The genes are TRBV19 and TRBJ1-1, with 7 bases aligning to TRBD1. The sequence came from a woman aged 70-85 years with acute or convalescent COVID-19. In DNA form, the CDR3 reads TGTGCCAGTAGTATAGATGGGACAGTAGGCACTGAAGCTTTCTTT. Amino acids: CASSIDGTVGTEAFF.